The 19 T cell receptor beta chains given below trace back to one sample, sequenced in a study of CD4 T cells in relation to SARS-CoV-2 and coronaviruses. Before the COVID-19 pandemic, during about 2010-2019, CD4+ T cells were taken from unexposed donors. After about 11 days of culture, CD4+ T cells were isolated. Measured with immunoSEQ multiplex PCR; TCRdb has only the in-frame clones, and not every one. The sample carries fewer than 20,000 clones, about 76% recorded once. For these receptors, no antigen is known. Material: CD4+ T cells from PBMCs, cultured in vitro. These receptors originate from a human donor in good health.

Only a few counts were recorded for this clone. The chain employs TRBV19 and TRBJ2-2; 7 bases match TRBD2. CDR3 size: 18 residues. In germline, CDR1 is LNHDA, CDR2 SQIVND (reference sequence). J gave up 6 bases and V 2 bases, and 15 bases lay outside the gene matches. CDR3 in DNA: TGTGCCAGTAGTATATCTCAAGGGTACTGGGGGGGATCCGGGGAGCTGTTTTTT. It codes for CASSISQGYWGGSGELFF.

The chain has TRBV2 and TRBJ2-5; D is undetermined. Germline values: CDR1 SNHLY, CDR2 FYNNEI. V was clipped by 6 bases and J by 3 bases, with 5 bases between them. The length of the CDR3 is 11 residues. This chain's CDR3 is CASRTEETQYF. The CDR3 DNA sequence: TGTGCCAGCAGGACCGAAGAGACCCAGTACTTC.

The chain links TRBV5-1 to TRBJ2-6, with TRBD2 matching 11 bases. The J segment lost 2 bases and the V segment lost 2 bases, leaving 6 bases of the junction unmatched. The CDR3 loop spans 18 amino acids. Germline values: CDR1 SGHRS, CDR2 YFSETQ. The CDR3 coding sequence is TGCGCCAGCAGCTTCTGGCTAGCGGGAGGTACTGGGGCCAACGTCCTGACTTTC. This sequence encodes CASSFWLAGGTGANVLTF.

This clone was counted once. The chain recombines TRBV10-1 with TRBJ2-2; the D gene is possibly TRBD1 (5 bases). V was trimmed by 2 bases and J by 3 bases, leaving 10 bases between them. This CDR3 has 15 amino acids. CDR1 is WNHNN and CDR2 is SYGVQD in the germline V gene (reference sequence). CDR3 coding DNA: TGCGCCAGCAGTGAGGGTCAGGGTGACACCGGGGAGCTGTTTTTT. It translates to CASSEGQGDTGELFF.

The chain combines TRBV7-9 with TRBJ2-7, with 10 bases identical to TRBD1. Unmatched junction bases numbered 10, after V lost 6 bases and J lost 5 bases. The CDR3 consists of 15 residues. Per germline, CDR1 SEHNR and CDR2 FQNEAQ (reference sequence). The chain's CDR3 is CASRPTGQGFDEQYF. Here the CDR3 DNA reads TGTGCCAGCAGACCGACGGGACAGGGGTTTGACGAGCAGTACTTC.

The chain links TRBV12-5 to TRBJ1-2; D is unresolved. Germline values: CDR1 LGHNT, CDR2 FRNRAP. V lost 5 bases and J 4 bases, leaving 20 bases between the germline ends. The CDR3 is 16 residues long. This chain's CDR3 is CASGLPPGPPGYGYTF. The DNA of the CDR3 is TGTGCTAGTGGTCTACCCCCGGGCCCCCCCGGCTATGGCTACACCTTC.

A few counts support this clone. Here the CDR3 reads CASSQAGDENNEQFF. The CDR3 nucleotides are TGCGCCAGCAGCCAAGCGGGAGATGAGAACAATGAGCAGTTCTTC. V and J are TRBV5-1 and TRBJ2-1, with 8 bases identical to TRBD2. The germline gives CDR1 SGHRS, CDR2 YFSETQ. The V gene end was trimmed by 4 bases and the J gene end by 5 bases; junction bases not matched to a gene: 8. The CDR3 runs to 15 residues.

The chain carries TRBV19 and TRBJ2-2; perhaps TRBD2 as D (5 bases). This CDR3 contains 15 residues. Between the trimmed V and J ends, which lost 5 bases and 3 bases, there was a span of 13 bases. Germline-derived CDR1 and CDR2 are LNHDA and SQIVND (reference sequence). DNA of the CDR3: TGTGCCAGTAGTGGGAGAAACCCCGACACCGGGGAGCTGTTTTTT. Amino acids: CASSGRNPDTGELFF. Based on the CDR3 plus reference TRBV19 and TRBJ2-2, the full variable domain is DGGITQSPKYLFRKEGQNVTLSCEQNLNHDAMYWYRQDPGQGLRLIYYSQIVNDFQKGDIAEGYSVSREKKESFPLTVTSAQKNPTAFYLCASSGRNPDTGELFFGEGSRLTVL.

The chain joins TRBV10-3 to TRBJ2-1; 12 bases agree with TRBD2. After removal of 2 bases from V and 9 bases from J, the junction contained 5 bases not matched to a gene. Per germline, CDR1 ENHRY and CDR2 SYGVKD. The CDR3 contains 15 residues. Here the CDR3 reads CAISERLAGEGEQFF. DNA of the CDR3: TGTGCCATCAGTGAGCGACTAGCGGGAGAGGGTGAGCAGTTCTTC.

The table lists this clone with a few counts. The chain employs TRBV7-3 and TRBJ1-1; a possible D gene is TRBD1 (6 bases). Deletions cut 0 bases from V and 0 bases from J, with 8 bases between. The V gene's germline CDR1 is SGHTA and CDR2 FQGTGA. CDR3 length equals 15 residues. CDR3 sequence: CASSLTGGMNTEAFF. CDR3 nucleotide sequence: TGTGCCAGCAGCTTAACAGGGGGGATGAACACTGAAGCTTTCTTT.

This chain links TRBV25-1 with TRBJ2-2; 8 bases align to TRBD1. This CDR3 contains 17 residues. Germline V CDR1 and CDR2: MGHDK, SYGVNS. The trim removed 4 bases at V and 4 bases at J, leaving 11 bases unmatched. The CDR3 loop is CASSASDRGAGTGELFF. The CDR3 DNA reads TGTGCCAGCAGTGCCTCCGACAGGGGCGCCGGCACCGGGGAGCTGTTTTTT.

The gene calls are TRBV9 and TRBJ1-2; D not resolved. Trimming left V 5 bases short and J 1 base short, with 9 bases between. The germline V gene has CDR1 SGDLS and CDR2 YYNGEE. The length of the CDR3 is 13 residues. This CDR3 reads CASRSGHNYGYTF. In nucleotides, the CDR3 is TGTGCCAGCAGATCGGGTCATAACTATGGCTACACCTTC.

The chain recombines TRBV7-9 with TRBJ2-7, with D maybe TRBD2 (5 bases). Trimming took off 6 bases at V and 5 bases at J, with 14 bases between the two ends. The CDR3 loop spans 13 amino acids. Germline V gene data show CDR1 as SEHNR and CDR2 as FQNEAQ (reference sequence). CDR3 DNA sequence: TGTGCCAGCAGACCGGCGGGCGGCCACGAGCAGTACTTC. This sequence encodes CASRPAGGHEQYF.

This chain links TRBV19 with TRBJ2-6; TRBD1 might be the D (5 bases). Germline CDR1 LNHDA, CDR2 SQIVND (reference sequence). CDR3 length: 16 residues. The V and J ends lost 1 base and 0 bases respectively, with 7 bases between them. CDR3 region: CASSIGQTSGANVLTF. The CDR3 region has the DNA TGTGCCAGTAGTATAGGACAGACCTCTGGGGCCAACGTCCTGACTTTC. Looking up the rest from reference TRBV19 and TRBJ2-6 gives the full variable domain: DGGITQSPKYLFRKEGQNVTLSCEQNLNHDAMYWYRQDPGQGLRLIYYSQIVNDFQKGDIAEGYSVSREKKESFPLTVTSAQKNPTAFYLCASSIGQTSGANVLTFGAGSRLTVL.

The CDR3 reads CAWSVGGGETQYF. The CDR3 DNA reads as TGTGCCTGGAGTGTGGGTGGGGGAGAGACCCAGTACTTC. The rearrangement joins TRBV30 to TRBJ2-5; D possibly matches TRBD1 or TRBD2 (5 bases each). The CDR3 sequence is 13 residues long. CDR1 and CDR2 (germline): GTSNPN, SVGIG (reference sequence). V was clipped by 0 bases and J by 4 bases, with 9 bases between them.

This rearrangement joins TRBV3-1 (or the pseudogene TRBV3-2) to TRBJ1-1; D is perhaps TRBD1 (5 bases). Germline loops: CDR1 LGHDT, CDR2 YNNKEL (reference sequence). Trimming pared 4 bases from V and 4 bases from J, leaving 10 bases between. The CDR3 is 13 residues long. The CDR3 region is CASSPQGGTEAFF. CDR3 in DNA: TGTGCCAGCAGCCCCCAGGGAGGCACTGAAGCTTTCTTT.

Here the CDR3 DNA reads TGTGCCAGCAGTGAGGACAAGTCCTACGAGCAGTACTTC. It yields the protein CASSEDKSYEQYF. The rearrangement uses TRBV2 and TRBJ2-7, with TRBD1 as a possible D gene (5 bases). V was cut by 3 bases and J by 1 base, with 7 bases left in between. Germline CDR1 SNHLY, CDR2 FYNNEI. This CDR3 spans 13 amino acids.

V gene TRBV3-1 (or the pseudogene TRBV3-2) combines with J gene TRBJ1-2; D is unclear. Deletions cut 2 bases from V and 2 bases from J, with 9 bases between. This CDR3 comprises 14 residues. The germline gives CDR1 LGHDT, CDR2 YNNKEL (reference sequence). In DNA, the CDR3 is TGTGCCAGCAGCCAAATAGGAGAAAACTATGGCTACACCTTC. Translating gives CASSQIGENYGYTF.

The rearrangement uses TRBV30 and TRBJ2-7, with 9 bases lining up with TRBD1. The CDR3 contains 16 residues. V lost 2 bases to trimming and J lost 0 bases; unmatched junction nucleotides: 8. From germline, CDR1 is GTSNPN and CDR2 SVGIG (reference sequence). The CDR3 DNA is TGTGCCTGGAGTACAGGGGGCTACGGACGCTCCTACGAGCAGTACTTC. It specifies CAWSTGGYGRSYEQYF.